This TCR beta chain derives from a study of cytomegalovirus exposure and HLA in healthy donors (dated by TCRdb to 2016 to 2017). About the investigation overall: According to a later analysis, one platform produced both the roughly 130 validation repertoires and the 620 or so repertoires of the first cohort. The aim of the study was to test whether cataloging public T cell receptors could identify signatures of past pathogen exposure. In addition to the first cohort of 666 subjects, a separate validation cohort of some 120 different subjects was used. To predict cytomegalovirus infection status, the study brought together high-throughput TCR immunosequencing, statistical association of individual TCRs with disease status, and machine learning.

Library creation used the immunoSEQ multiplex PCR assay. The source study handled its data this way. A statistical classification framework was developed to diagnose cytomegalovirus status using the catalog of TCR beta chain sequences. TCRdb provides this immuneACCESS table in a form limited to in-frame rearrangements. Some clones are lacking; in checked studies, under half of them reflect an unresolved V gene, and why the rest are absent is not known. Clone size and V and J calls were adopted from that table, with D and trimming inferred from the DNA. Here the sample has roughly 230,000 clones; 90% occur a single time. 3% to 3.5% of the sample rests with the top ten. CDR1 and CDR2, looked up from the germline V gene, are SGHNT and YENEEA. The cysteine opens and the phenylalanine closes a CDR3 of 12 amino acids. Only the CDR3 portion is preserved as DNA: 36 bases, with reading frame beginning at the first base. V is cut by 1 base and J by 3 bases, and the space between the germline ends is 4 bases.

The donors belonged to the validation cohort of about 120 subjects, which was separate from the roughly 670-subject first cohort. The investigation overall reported the following: In a later analysis, TCRs clustered in the first cohort were found to also tend to co-occur in the approximately 120 validation repertoires, with 94% of cluster scores above 0. A later analysis had no HLA typing for the validation cohort, so co-occurrence there was scored across all 130 or so repertoires. The classifier was reported to diagnose cytomegalovirus status with high specificity and sensitivity in both the original cohort and the validation cohort. Most TCR sequences were seen in very few donors, while some public TCRs were found in many individuals. In the study, 150 to 200 TCR beta chains were listed as associated with cytomegalovirus. The authors suggested that the approach could potentially be extended to other disease states and immunological phenotypes. Three of the identified cytomegalovirus-associated TCR beta chains were confirmed in vitro to be specific for cytomegalovirus antigens.

This clone showed up just a few times. It lacks a known antigen. Base qualities are not recorded, but no much larger clone differs from it by a single base. This sequence was found in a woman aged 25 to 45 in good health and CMV-seronegative. The sample comprised PBMCs. The chain links TRBV11-3 with TRBJ2-7, with the D gene not confidently named. The CDR3 protein sequence reads: CASSLASYEQYF. The sequenced DNA: TGTGCCAGCAGCTTAGCTAGCTACGAGCAGTACTTC.